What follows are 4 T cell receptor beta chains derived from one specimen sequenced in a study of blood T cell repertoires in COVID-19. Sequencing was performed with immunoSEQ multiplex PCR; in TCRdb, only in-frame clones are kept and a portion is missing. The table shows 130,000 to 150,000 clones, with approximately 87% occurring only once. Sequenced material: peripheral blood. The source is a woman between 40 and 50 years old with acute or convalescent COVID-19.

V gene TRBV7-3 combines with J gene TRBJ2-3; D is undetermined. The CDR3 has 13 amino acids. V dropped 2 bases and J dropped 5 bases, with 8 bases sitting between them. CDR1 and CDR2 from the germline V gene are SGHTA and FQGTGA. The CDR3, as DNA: TGTGCCAGCAGCTTACCCCCGGGAGATACGCAGTATTTT. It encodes CASSLPPGDTQYF.

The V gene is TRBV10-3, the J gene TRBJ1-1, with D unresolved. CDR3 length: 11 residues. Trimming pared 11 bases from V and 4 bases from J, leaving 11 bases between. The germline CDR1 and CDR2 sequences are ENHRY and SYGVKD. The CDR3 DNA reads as TGTGCCTCTTCGCGGGGCACTGAAGCTTTCTTT. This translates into CASSRGTEAFF.

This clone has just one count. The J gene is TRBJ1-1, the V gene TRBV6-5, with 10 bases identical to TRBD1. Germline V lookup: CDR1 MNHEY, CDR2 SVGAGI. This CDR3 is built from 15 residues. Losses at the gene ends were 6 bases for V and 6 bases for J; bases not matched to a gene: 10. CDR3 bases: TGTGCCAGCAGCCTTATGACAGGGGGCGTCGCTGAAGCTTTCTTT. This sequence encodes CASSLMTGGVAEAFF.

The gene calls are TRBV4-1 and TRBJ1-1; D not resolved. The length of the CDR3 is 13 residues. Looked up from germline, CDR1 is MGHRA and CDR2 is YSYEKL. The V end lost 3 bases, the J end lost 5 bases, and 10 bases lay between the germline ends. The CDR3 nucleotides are TGCGCCAGCAGCCAGCGGGGAGGGACTGAAGCTTTCTTT. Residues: CASSQRGGTEAFF.